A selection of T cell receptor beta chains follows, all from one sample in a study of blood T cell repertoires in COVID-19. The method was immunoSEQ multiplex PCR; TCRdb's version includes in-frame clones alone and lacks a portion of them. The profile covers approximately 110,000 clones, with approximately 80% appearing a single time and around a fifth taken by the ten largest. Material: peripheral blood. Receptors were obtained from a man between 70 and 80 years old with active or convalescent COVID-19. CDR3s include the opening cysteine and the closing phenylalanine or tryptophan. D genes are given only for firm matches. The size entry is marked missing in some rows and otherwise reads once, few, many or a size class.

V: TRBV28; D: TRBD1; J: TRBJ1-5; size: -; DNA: TGTGCCAGCACTCGTGACAGGGGAGGTGGGCAGCCCCAGCATTTT; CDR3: CASTRDRGGGQPQHF
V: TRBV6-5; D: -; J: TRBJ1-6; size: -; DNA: TGTGCCAGCAGAAGGGACACCCCCTATAATTCACCCCTCCACTTT; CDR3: CASRRDTPYNSPLHF
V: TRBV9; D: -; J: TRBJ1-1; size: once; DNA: TGTGCCAGCAGCCTACAGGGAAATGGCGAAGCTTTCTTT; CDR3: CASSLQGNGEAFF
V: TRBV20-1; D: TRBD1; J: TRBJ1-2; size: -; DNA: TGCAGTGCTAGTCACCAGGGGGTCGGCTACACCTTC; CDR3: CSASHQGVGYTF
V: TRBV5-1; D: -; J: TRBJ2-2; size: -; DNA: TGCGCCAGTAAGACAGTCTGGTCGAACACCGGGGAGCTGTTTTTT; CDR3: CASKTVWSNTGELFF
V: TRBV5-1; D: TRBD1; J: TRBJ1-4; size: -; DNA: TGCGCCAGCAGTTACCGTCGACAGGGTAACGAAAAACTGTTTTTT; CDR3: CASSYRRQGNEKLFF
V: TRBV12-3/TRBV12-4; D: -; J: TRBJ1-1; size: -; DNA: TGTGCCAGCAGAATACTGAGCACTGAAGCTTTCTTT; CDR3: CASRILSTEAFF
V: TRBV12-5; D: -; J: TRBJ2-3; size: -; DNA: TGTGCTAGTGGACATGACAGCTTAAACACAGATACGCAGTATTTT; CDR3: CASGHDSLNTDTQYF
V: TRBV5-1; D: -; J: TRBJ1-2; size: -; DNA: TGCGCCAGCAGCTCTCCTGACATTGGCTACACCTTC; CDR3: CASSSPDIGYTF
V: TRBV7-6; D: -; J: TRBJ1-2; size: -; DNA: TGTGCCAGCAGCTTAGGCCGCGGGGGTAACTATGGCTACACCTTC; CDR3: CASSLGRGGNYGYTF
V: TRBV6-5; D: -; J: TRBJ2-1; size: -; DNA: TGTGCCAGCAGTTACGAACGGGGTCGGAATGAGCAGTTCTTC; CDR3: CASSYERGRNEQFF
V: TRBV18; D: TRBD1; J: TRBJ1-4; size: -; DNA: TGTGCCAGCTCACGGGCGACAGGGGAGAATGAAAAACTGTTTTTT; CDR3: CASSRATGENEKLFF
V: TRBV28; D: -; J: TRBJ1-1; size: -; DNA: TGTGCCAGCAGTTTAGTGGGGGCCTCTATGAACACTGAAGCTTTCTTT; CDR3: CASSLVGASMNTEAFF
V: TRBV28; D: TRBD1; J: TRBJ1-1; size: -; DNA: TGTGCCAGCACCCTATGGACAGGGGGCATGAACACTGAAGCTTTCTTT; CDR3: CASTLWTGGMNTEAFF
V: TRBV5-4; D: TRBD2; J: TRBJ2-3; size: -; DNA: TGTGCCAGCAGCTTCGGGGGGGGTCTGGGAGATACGCAGTATTTT; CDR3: CASSFGGGLGDTQYF
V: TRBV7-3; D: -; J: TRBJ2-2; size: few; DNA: TGTGCCAGCAGCTCCTCGCGGGTCGGGGCCGGGGAGCTGTTTTTT; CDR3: CASSSSRVGAGELFF
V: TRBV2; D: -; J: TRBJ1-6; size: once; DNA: TGTGCCAGCAGTGGACTCCGTGGGAGGGATAATTCACCCCTCCACTTT; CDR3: CASSGLRGRDNSPLHF
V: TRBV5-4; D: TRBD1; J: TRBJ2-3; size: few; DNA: TGTGCCAGCAGCTTGTTGACAGGGACAGATACGCAGTATTTT; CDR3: CASSLLTGTDTQYF
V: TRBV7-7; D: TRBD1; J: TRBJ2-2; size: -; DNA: TGTGCCAGCAGCTTGGAACAGGGGGGGGAGCTGTTTTTT; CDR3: CASSLEQGGELFF
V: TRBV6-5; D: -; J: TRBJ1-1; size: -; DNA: TGTGCCACCACTATGACCGGGACTGAAGCTTTCTTT; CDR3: CATTMTGTEAFF
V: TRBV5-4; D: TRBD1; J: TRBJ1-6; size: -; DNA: TGTGCCAGCAGCTCCCCCGGGACAGGGGATTCACCCCTCCACTTT; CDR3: CASSSPGTGDSPLHF
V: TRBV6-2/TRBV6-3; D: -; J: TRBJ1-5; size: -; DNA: TGTGCCAGCAGTTACGTGGGGCCCCCTCAGCCCCAGCATTTT; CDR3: CASSYVGPPQPQHF
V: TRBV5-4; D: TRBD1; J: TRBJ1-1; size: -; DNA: TGTGCCAGCAGCGTACAGGGGGCCAACACTGAAGCTTTCTTT; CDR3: CASSVQGANTEAFF
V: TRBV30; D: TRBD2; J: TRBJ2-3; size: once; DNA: TGTGCCTGGAGTGTCAACGGGGGGACAGATACGCAGTATTTT; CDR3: CAWSVNGGTDTQYF
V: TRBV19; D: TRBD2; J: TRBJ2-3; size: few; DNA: TGTGCCAGTAGTATAGGAGCGGGACTCACAGATACGCAGTATTTT; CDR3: CASSIGAGLTDTQYF
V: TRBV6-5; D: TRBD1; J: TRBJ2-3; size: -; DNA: TGTGCCAGCAGACAGACAGGGGCAGATACGCAGTATTTT; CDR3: CASRQTGADTQYF